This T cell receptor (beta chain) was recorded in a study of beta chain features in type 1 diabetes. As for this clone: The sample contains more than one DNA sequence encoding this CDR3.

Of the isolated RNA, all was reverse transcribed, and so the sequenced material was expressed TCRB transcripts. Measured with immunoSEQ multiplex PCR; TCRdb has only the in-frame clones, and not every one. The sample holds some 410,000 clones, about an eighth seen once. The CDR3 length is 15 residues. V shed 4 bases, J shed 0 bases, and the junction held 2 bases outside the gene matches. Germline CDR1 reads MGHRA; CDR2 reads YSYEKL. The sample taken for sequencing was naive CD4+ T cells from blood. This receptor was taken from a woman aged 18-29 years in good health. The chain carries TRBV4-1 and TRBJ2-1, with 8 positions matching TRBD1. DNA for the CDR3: TGCGCCAGCAGCCGAGGACAGGGCTCCTACAATGAGCAGTTCTTC. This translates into CASSRGQGSYNEQFF.